The T cell receptor (beta chain) described here comes from a study of metastatic and nonmetastatic thyroid tumors. This clone came up many times. V was clipped by 1 base and J by 6 bases, with 10 bases between them. CDR3 length: 13 residues. Germline CDR1 is PRHDT and CDR2 is FYEKMQ (reference sequence). Every patient underwent thyroid surgery untreated. TCRdb reprocessed the PCR reads using MiXCR. The sample contains thousands of clones, 25% to 35% of which appear only once. The receptor was derived from a male donor with papillary thyroid cancer or a benign thyroid nodule (not recorded which). Some clones in this sample may be carry-over from other donors' samples. The rearrangement joins TRBV13 to TRBJ2-7; no clear D gene. Sequencing was done on a sample of adjacent normal tissue. The chain's CDR3 is CASSLERLGEQYF. CDR3 nucleotides: TGTGCCAGCAGCTTAGAGCGCCTGGGCGAGCAGTACTTC.